This record covers a single TCR beta chain. Its cognate antigen is unknown. Using immunoSEQ multiplex PCR, the repertoire was profiled, and TCRdb retains in-frame clones only, with some absent. The table lists over 80,000 clones, about 94% of them singletons. The data are from a study of siplizumab effects on memory and regulatory T cells. The study's findings and limits: About 80-97% of proliferating CD4+ or CD8+ clones had no assignable naive or memory phenotype. The study found that siplizumab significantly reduced alloreactive sequences traceable to unstimulated CD4+ memory cells. Mappable alloreactive CD4+ clones were on average around 70% Treg-derived with siplizumab, around 25% in controls.

The length of the CDR3 is 14 residues. Deletions cut 6 bases from V and 1 base from J, with 12 bases between. Germline CDR1 reads MNHNS; CDR2 reads SASEGT. The sequenced sample was non-Treg CD4+ T cells sorted from blood. The TCR comes from a human donor in good health. The rearrangement joins TRBV6-1 to TRBJ2-5, with a tentative D call TRBD1 (6 bases). The CDR3 spells CASSRGPLQETQYF. The CDR3 DNA follows: TGTGCCAGCAGCAGGGGACCCCTCCAAGAGACCCAGTACTTC.